This TCR beta chain was identified during a study of cytomegalovirus exposure and HLA in healthy donors. As for the study in general: A prior study identified just under 120 million unique TCR beta sequences from about 180 million T cells.

Whole-study results and caveats: With later analysis, a missense DCLRE1C variant became linked to TCR beta V- and J-gene trimming. Most TCR sequences were seen very rarely across donors, but some public TCRs occurred in many.

With 60 Vbeta and 13 Jbeta primers, the PCR was carried out. Assay: immunoSEQ multiplex PCR; the TCRdb copy retains only in-frame clones and omits some. Its listing shows under 70,000 clones. This CDR3 is 14 amino acids long. Looked up from germline, CDR1 is KGHSH and CDR2 is LQKENI. Trimming removed 1 base from V and 1 base from J, with 8 bases in between. On this clone itself: Its antigen is unidentified.

V and J are TRBV18 and TRBJ2-7; no firm D call. The TCR comes from a man aged 50 or older in good health and CMV-seropositive. The sequencing input was PBMCs. The chain's CDR3 is CASSPRQISYEQYF. CDR3 nucleotides: TGTGCCAGCTCACCACGGCAGATTTCCTACGAGCAGTACTTC.